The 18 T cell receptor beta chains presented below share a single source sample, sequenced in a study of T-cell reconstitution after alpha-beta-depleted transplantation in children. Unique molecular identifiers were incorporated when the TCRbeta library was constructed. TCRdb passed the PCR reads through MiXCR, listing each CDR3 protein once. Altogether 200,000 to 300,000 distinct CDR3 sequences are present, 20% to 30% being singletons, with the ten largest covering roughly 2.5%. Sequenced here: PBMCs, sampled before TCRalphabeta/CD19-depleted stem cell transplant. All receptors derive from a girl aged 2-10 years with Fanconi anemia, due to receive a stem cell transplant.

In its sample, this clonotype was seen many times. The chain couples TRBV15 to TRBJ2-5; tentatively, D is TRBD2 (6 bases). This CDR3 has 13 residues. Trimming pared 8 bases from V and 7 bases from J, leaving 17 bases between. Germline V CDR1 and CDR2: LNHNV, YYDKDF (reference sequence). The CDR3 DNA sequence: TGTGCCACCCTGGAGGGTCTCGGAGGGACCCAGTACTTC. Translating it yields CATLEGLGGTQYF.

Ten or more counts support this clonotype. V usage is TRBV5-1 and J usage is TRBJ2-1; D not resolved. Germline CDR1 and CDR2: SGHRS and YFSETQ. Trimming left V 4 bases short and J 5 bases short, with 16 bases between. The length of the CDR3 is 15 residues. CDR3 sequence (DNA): TGCGCCAGCAGCCTTGCTGGCCTGGGGAACAATGAGCAGTTCTTC. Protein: CASSLAGLGNNEQFF.

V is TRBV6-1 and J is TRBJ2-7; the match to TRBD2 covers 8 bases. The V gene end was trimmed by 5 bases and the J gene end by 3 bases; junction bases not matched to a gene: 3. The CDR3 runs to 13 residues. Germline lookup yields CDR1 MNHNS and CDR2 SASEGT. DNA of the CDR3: TGTGCCAGCAGTCGAAGCGGGGGCTACGAGCAGTACTTC. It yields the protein CASSRSGGYEQYF.

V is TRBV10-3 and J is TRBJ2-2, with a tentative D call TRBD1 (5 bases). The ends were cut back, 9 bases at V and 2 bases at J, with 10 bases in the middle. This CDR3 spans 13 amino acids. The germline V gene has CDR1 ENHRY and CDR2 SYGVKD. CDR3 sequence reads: CAISRENTGELFF. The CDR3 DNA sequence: TGTGCCATTTCCAGGGAAAACACCGGGGAGCTGTTTTTT.

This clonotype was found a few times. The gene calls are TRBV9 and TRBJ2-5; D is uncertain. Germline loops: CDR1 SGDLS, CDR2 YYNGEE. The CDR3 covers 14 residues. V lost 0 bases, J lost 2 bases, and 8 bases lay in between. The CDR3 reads CASSVGQVQETQYF. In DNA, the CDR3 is TGTGCCAGCAGCGTAGGTCAGGTACAAGAGACCCAGTACTTC.

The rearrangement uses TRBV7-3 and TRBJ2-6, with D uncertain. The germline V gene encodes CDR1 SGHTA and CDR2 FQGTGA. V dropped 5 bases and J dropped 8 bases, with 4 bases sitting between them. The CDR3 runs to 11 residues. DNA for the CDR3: TGTGCCAGCAGCGCGTCCAACGTCCTGACTTTC. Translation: CASSASNVLTF.

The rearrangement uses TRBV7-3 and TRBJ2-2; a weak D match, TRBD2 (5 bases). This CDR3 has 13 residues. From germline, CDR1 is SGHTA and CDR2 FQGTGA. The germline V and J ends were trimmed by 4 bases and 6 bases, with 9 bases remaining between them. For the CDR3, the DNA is TGTGCCAGCAGCTCTCTCGGGGCCGGGGAGCTGTTTTTT. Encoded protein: CASSSLGAGELFF. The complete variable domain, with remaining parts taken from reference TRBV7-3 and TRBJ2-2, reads GAGVSQTPSNKVTEKGKYVELRCDPISGHTALYWYRQSLGQGPEFLIYFQGTGAADDSGLPNDRFFAVRPEGSVSTLKIQRTERGDSAVYLCASSSLGAGELFFGEGSRLTVL.

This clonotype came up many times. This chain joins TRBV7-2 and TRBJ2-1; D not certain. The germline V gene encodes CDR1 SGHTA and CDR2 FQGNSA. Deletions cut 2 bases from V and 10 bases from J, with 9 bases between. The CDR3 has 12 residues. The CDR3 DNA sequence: TGTGCCAGCAGCTTATTGGTCAGAGAGCAGTTCTTC. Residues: CASSLLVREQFF.

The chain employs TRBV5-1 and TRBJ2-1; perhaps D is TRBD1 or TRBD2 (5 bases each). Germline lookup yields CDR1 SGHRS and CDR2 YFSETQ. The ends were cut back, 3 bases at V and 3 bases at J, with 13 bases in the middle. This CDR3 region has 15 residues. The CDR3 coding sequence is TGCGCCAGCAGCTATGCCGGGACCAACTACAATGAGCAGTTCTTC. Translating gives CASSYAGTNYNEQFF.

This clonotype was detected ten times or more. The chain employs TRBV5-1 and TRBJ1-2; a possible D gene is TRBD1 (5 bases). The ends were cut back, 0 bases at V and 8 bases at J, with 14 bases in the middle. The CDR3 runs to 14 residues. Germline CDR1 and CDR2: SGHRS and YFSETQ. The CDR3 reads CASSLVVDRGGYTF. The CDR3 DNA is TGCGCCAGCAGCTTGGTAGTCGACAGAGGAGGCTACACCTTC.

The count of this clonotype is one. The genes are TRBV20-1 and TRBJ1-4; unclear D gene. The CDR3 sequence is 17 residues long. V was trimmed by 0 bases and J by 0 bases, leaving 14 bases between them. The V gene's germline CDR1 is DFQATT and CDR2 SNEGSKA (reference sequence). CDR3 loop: CSARDMMGAATNEKLFF. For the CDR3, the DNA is TGCAGTGCTAGAGATATGATGGGAGCCGCAACTAATGAAAAACTGTTTTTT.

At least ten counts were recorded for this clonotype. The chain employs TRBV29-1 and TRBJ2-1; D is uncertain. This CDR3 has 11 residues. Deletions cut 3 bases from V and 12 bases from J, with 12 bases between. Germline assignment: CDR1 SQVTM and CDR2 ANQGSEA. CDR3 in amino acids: CSVDLGYTQFF. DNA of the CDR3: TGCAGCGTTGACCTCGGGTATACGCAGTTCTTC.

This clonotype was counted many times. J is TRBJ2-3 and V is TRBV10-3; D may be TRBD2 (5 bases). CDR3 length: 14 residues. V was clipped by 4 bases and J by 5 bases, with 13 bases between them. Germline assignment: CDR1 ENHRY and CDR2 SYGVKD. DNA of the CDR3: TGTGCCATCAGTGGGACTCCTAGACTAGATACGCAGTATTTT. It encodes CAISGTPRLDTQYF.

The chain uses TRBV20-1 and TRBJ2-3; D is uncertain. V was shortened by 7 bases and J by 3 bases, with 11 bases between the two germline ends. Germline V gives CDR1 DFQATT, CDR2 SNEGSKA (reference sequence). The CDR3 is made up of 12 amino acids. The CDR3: CSVSTWTDTQYF. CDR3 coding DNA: TGCAGTGTCAGTACGTGGACAGATACGCAGTATTTT.

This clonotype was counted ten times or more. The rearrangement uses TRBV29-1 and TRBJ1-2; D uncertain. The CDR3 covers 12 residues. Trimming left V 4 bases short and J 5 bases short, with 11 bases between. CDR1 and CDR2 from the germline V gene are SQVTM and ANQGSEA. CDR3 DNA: TGCAGCGTTGGAGAGACACCGTATGGCTACACCTTC. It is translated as CSVGETPYGYTF.

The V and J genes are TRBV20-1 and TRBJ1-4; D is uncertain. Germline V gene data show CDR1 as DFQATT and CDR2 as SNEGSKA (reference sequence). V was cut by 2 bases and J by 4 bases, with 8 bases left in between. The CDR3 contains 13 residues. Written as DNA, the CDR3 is TGCAGTGCTAGACTAAGCCTTAATGAAAAACTGTTTTTT. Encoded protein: CSARLSLNEKLFF.

CDR3 sequence: CSVPRRETQYF. CDR3 bases: TGCAGCGTGCCCAGGCGTGAGACCCAGTACTTC. J is TRBJ2-5 and V is TRBV29-1; D gene unclear. CDR1 SQVTM and CDR2 ANQGSEA come from the germline V gene. The CDR3 sequence is 11 residues long. V lost 6 bases and J 5 bases, leaving 10 bases between the germline ends.

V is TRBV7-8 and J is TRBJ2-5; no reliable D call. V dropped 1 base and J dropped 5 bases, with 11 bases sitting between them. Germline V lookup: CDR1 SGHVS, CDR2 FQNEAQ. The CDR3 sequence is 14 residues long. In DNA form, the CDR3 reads TGTGCCAGCAGCTTAGTTCCAGTTATTGAGACCCAGTACTTC. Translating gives CASSLVPVIETQYF.